A single sample gave rise to the 8 T cell receptor beta chains below, sequenced in a study of T-cell reconstitution after alpha-beta-depleted transplantation in children. Unique molecular identifiers were incorporated during preparation of the TCRbeta library. TCRdb called the PCR reads again in MiXCR, with one record for every CDR3 protein. The table lists about 110,000 distinct CDR3 sequences, 6.4% of them singletons, with roughly 25% in the top ten. The starting material was PBMCs, mostly from graft donor cells, obtained 360 days after TCRalphabeta/CD19-depleted stem cell transplant. Receptors were obtained from a male patient aged 2-9 years who had a stem cell transplant for acute lymphoblastic leukemia, so the T cells may come from the graft donor.

The genes are TRBV10-3 and TRBJ2-5, with D perhaps being TRBD1 or TRBD2 (5 bases each). Trimming removed 4 bases from V and 5 bases from J, with 8 bases in between. This CDR3 is built from 12 residues. Germline-derived CDR1 and CDR2 are ENHRY and SYGVKD. CDR3: CAISGGGETQYF. As DNA, the CDR3 is TGTGCCATCAGTGGGGGCGGGGAGACCCAGTACTTC.

The chain couples TRBV27 to TRBJ2-7; TRBD1 or TRBD2 may be the D gene (5 bases each). This CDR3 region has 16 residues. Germline V CDR1 and CDR2: MNHEY, SMNVEV (reference sequence). V lost 5 bases, J lost 0 bases, and 17 bases lay in between. CDR3 loop: CASSIRTGTASYEQYF. In nucleotides, the CDR3 is TGTGCCAGCAGTATACGGACCGGGACGGCCTCCTACGAGCAGTACTTC.

In its sample, this clonotype was seen many times. J is TRBJ2-5 and V is TRBV12-5; 11 nucleotides match TRBD1. J lost 5 bases, V lost 6 bases, and 8 bases had no gene match. CDR3 length: 15 residues. Germline V gene data show CDR1 as LGHNT and CDR2 as FRNRAP. CDR3 sequence (DNA): TGTGCTAGTGGCCCCGGGACAGGGGGTGGGGAGACCCAGTACTTC. Residues: CASGPGTGGGETQYF.

In its sample, this clonotype was seen many times. The chain joins TRBV5-1 to TRBJ2-7, with TRBD2 as a possible D gene (6 bases). The V end lost 0 bases, the J end lost 2 bases, and 18 bases lay between the germline ends. This CDR3 is built from 17 residues. The germline V gene encodes CDR1 SGHRS and CDR2 YFSETQ. The CDR3 loop is CASSLDPLAGGPYEQYF. The CDR3 DNA is TGCGCCAGCAGCTTGGACCCATTAGCTGGAGGGCCCTACGAGCAGTACTTC.

Many counts were recorded for this clonotype. The gene calls are TRBV7-2 and TRBJ2-7; 15 bases are a match to TRBD2. Germline lookup yields CDR1 SGHTA and CDR2 FQGNSA. With 0 bases clipped from V and 4 bases from J, the junction kept 4 bases outside the gene matches. The CDR3 extends over 17 amino acids. The CDR3 sequence: CASSLAGTSGRLYEQYF. CDR3 nucleotide sequence: TGTGCCAGCAGCTTAGCCGGGACTAGCGGGAGGTTATACGAGCAGTACTTC.

The sample holds many counts of this clonotype. The rearrangement links TRBV7-9 to TRBJ1-4, with D tentatively TRBD1 (5 bases). The germline CDR1 and CDR2 sequences are SEHNR and FQNEAQ (reference sequence). The CDR3 covers 15 residues. Trimming took off 0 bases at V and 6 bases at J, with 11 bases between the two ends. The CDR3 region has the DNA TGTGCCAGCAGCTTAGCGGACCGGGGGTATGAAAAACTGTTTTTT. It encodes CASSLADRGYEKLFF.

The chain couples TRBV20-1 to TRBJ2-5; 7 positions agree with TRBD2. V lost 3 bases, J lost 8 bases, and 30 bases stayed unmatched. Germline lookup yields CDR1 DFQATT and CDR2 SNEGSKA (reference sequence). This CDR3 contains 20 residues. In nucleotides, the CDR3 is TGCAGTGCTAGCAGTTTGGAGGGACTACAACCTTGGGACCCTCCTGATACCCAGTACTTC. As protein: CSASSLEGLQPWDPPDTQYF.

This clonotype was seen more than once but under ten times. V usage is TRBV12-5 and J usage is TRBJ2-1, with D uncertain. The CDR3 contains 12 residues. V lost 5 bases and J 15 bases, leaving 17 bases between the germline ends. Germline V gives CDR1 LGHNT, CDR2 FRNRAP. The CDR3 is CASGDTVSLPFF. The DNA of the CDR3 is TGTGCTAGTGGTGATACAGTCTCTCTGCCGTTCTTC.